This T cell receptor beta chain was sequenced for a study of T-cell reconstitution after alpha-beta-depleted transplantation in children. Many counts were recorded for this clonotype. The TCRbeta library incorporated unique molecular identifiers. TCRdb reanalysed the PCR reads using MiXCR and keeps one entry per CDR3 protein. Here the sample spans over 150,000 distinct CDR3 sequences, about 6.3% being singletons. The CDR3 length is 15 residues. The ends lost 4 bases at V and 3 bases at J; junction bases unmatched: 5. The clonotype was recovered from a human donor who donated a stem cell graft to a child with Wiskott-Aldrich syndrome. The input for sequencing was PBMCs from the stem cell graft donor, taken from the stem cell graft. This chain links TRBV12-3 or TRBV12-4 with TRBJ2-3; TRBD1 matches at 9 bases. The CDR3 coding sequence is TGTGCCAGCAGTTCGGACAGGGGCCTGACAGATACGCAGTATTTT. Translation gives CASSSDRGLTDTQYF.